A selection of T cell receptor beta chains follows, all from one sample in a study of blood T cells in healthy people across ages. TCRdb fed the 5' RACE reads into MiXCR, producing one record per CDR3 protein. The top ten clones hold about 11% of a sample with fewer than 2,000,000 distinct CDR3 sequences, around 35% of them seen once. The sequenced sample was blood. These TCRs come from a woman aged 25 to 39 in good health. CDR3s include the opening cysteine and the closing phenylalanine or tryptophan. The D gene is left open where the match is weak. Expanded clones get a size class; other rows say once, few or many, or leave the size out.

v_gene	d_gene	abundance	j_gene	CDR3aa	CDR3nt
TRBV20-1	.	.	TRBJ1-6	CSASDPSLRYSSALHF	TGCAGTGCTAGTGACCCCTCGCTCAGGTACTCGTCAGCCCTCCACTTT
TRBV20-1	.	.	TRBJ2-1	CSASQSYNEQFF	TGCAGTGCTAGTCAATCCTACAATGAGCAGTTCTTC
TRBV4-1	TRBD1	.	TRBJ1-5	CASSQVVRGRGQPQHF	TGCGCCAGCAGCCAAGTAGTTAGGGGGCGGGGTCAGCCCCAGCATTTT
TRBV5-5	.	.	TRBJ2-7	CASSLEVRNFGETRYF	TGTGCCAGCAGCTTGGAAGTTCGGAATTTCGGGGAGACCCGGTACTTC
TRBV24-1	TRBD2	few	TRBJ2-5	CATSTSGGGDAKETQYF	TGTGCCACCAGTACTAGCGGGGGGGGTGACGCGAAAGAGACCCAGTACTTC
TRBV7-3	TRBD2	.	TRBJ2-3	CASSPLAGGLSYTDTQYF	TGTGCCAGCAGCCCCCTAGCGGGGGGCCTCTCCTACACAGATACGCAGTATTTT
TRBV20-1	TRBD2	.	TRBJ2-5	CSEAGVGETQYF	TGCAGTGAAGCGGGAGTTGGGGAGACCCAGTACTTC
TRBV29-1	.	many	TRBJ1-2	CSVGQTNYGYTF	TGCAGCGTTGGACAGACTAACTATGGCTACACCTTC
TRBV19	.	.	TRBJ2-7	CAAGPSPYEQYF	TGTGCCGCCGGACCGTCCCCCTACGAGCAGTACTTC
TRBV12-3/TRBV12-4	.	.	TRBJ1-2	CASILGGGYGYTF	TGTGCCAGCATTCTGGGGGGAGGGTATGGCTACACCTTC
TRBV5-1	TRBD1	.	TRBJ2-5	CASSPDRAVQYF	TGCGCCAGCAGCCCGGACAGGGCTGTGCAGTACTTC
TRBV7-8	TRBD1	many	TRBJ2-7	CASSLAQGATYEQYF	TGTGCCAGCAGCTTAGCCCAGGGGGCTACCTACGAGCAGTACTTC
TRBV13	.	.	TRBJ1-6	CAGSRQTNSPLHF	TGTGCCGGCAGCCGACAGACTAATTCACCCCTCCACTTT
TRBV6-6	TRBD1	few	TRBJ2-2	CASRYSSRGNAGELFF	TGTGCCAGCAGGTACTCGAGCAGGGGGAACGCCGGGGAGCTGTTTTTT
TRBV4-1	TRBD1	many	TRBJ1-2	CASSQTLNIGTGNYGYTF	TGCGCCAGCAGCCAAACACTCAACATTGGGACAGGGAATTATGGCTACACCTTC
TRBV11-2	TRBD2	few	TRBJ2-7	CASSLDPVLAGSYEQYF	TGTGCCAGCAGCTTAGATCCGGTACTAGCGGGGTCCTACGAGCAGTACTTC
TRBV5-1	TRBD1	.	TRBJ2-6	CASSLGVTGSGANVLTF	TGCGCCAGCAGCTTGGGGGTGACAGGGTCTGGGGCCAACGTCCTGACTTTC